This TCR beta chain was captured in a study of blood T cell repertoires in COVID-19 (dated by TCRdb to the early 2020s). Describing the broader study: Recovered participants in ImmuneRACE Cohort 3 were defined by two consecutive negative NP/OP PCR tests, clearance by a healthcare professional, or resolution of symptoms. Samples covering the acute and convalescent phases of COVID-19 were provided by collaborators in the United States, Italy and Spain. The prospective study material was composed of cDNA or gDNA derived from T cells, B-cell-depleted T cells, or PBMCs. The dataset comprised deeply sampled blood TCRbeta repertoires from subjects exposed to, actively infected with, or recovered from COVID-19. The repertoires were released in a freely available public database intended as a resource for research on the immune response to SARS-CoV-2. The samples were drawn from the first 160 participants of the ongoing ImmuneRACE study and from 950 to 1,500 subjects provided by 6 global collaborators. Sample metadata almost always included a de-identified subject ID, COVID-19 status, age in years and sex. Where available, HLA class I and class II types were obtained from metadata supplied by the sample provider rather than from assay-based typing.

About this clone: The antigen it binds to is not known. No quality values exist for individual bases; no much larger clone is one base distant.

TCRbeta CDR3 regions were amplified from genomic DNA by means of the immunoSEQ Assay, a bias-controlled multiplex PCR. For the original study's pipeline: The number of nucleated cells in each sample was estimated from the amplification of reference gene primers within the assay. To quantify the absolute abundance of each unique TCRbeta CDR3 rearrangement, sequence reads were collapsed and filtered. Productive Simpson clonality was computed per sample as the square root of Simpson's diversity index over productive rearrangements. The source is immuneACCESS, and TCRdb retained only in-frame sequences with V and J called. Part of the clones is not carried over; for the studies checked, unresolved V genes explain less than half of this, and the remainder is unexplained. V and J calls and clone size are given by that table; D and trimming were obtained from the DNA. For this sample the table gives 400,000 or so clones, of which approximately 87% were detected only once. 1.5% to 2% of the sample lies in the top ten.

Study-level results and caveats: The amount of clinical and demographic metadata varied by source and participant and was provided uncurated.

V gives up 8 bases and J gives up 8 bases, and the segment between their germline ends measures 9 bases. The CDR3 covers 10 residues, taking in both the cysteine and the phenylalanine. This entry keeps only the CDR3 DNA: 30 bases, framed from base 1. CDR1 is given as MDHEN and CDR2 as SYDVKM, both from the germline V gene. Participants in the prospective study were aged roughly 18 to 100 years, lived in about two dozen United States geographic areas, and enrolled through a virtual design. To assign participants to cohorts, the prospective study relied on clinical history that participants themselves reported in a screening survey and a study questionnaire. Each participant in the prospective study had whole blood, serum and a nasopharyngeal or oropharyngeal swab collected by mobile phlebotomists. Participants in the prospective study had the option to provide additional blood draws and questionnaires over an approximately 2-month period. Before DNA extraction, blood samples from the prospective study were shipped at room temperature or frozen.

The chain is encoded by TRBV28 joined to TRBJ1-2, and the D gene may be TRBD1, 5 bases matching. The sample consisted of PBMCs or T cells enriched from blood (not recorded which). This sequence originates from a man in his forties in a cohort exposed to, infected with or recovered from COVID-19 (not recorded which). The bases are TGTGCCAGCGGGAGGGACGGCTACACCTTC. Its coded protein is CASGRDGYTF.